The 5 T cell receptor beta chains below come from one sample, sequenced in a study of blood T cell repertoires in COVID-19. Profiled with immunoSEQ multiplex PCR; TCRdb holds only in-frame clones, not every one. The repertoire has under 120,000 clones, approximately 70% of them found once; the top ten carry about 6%. Sequencing input: peripheral blood. These receptors were collected from an older man with acute or convalescent COVID-19.

The gene calls are TRBV11-3 and TRBJ2-5; 11 bases align to TRBD1. The CDR3 length is 16 residues. The V and J ends lost 5 bases and 5 bases, in that order; junction bases with no gene match: 10. Per germline, CDR1 SGHNT and CDR2 YENEEA. In DNA, the CDR3 is TGTGCCAGCAGCCAAACCGGACAGGGGGCAGGGGAGACCCAGTACTTC. It yields the protein CASSQTGQGAGETQYF.

This clone was counted once. The rearrangement links TRBV2 to TRBJ2-2; 11 nucleotides line up with TRBD2. Germline trimming cut 7 bases from V and 4 bases from J; bases unmatched to any gene: 8. CDR1 and CDR2 from the germline V gene are SNHLY and FYNNEI. The CDR3 has 16 amino acids. CDR3 sequence reads: CASKGLAGGITGELFF. CDR3 nucleotide sequence: TGTGCCAGCAAGGGGCTAGCGGGAGGAATCACCGGGGAGCTGTTTTTT.

The chain joins TRBV5-1 to TRBJ1-2, with TRBD1 matching 8 bases. Germline-derived CDR1 and CDR2 are SGHRS and YFSETQ. V shed 3 bases and J 12 bases; nucleotides not matched to a gene: 7. The CDR3 sequence is 12 residues long. The CDR3 spells CASSYGQGGHTF. DNA for the CDR3: TGCGCCAGCAGCTACGGACAGGGCGGACACACCTTC.

V and J are TRBV18 and TRBJ2-3; 12 positions agree with TRBD2. The germline V gene encodes CDR1 KGHSH and CDR2 LQKENI. The V gene end was trimmed by 4 bases and the J gene end by 5 bases; junction bases not matched to a gene: 7. The CDR3 length is 16 residues. The CDR3, as DNA: TGTGCCAGCTCACTACGGACTAGCGGGACTGGAGATACGCAGTATTTT. Translating it yields CASSLRTSGTGDTQYF.

V is TRBV6-5 and J is TRBJ1-1; D may be TRBD1 (6 bases). The CDR3 runs 14 residues. From germline, CDR1 is MNHEY and CDR2 SVGAGI. V shed 6 bases and J shed 0 bases, with 11 bases lying between them. CDR3 protein: CASSPGQMNTEAFF. CDR3 nucleotides: TGTGCCAGCAGCCCAGGACAGATGAACACTGAAGCTTTCTTT.